This T cell receptor (beta chain) was sequenced in a study of beta chain features in type 1 diabetes. Study-wide results and limits: Across all four CD4+ subsets, people with type 1 diabetes showed modestly shorter TCRB CDR3s. For patients, the naive, central memory and Treg TCRB repertoires appeared more alike than for healthy donors. A cDNA-based sequencing approach could over-represent cells with high TCR expression.

The CDR3 contains 15 residues. Trimming removed 5 bases from V and 0 bases from J, with 13 bases in between. Germline CDR1 reads MNHEY; CDR2 reads SMNVEV (reference sequence). Of the isolated RNA, all was reverse transcribed, and so the sequenced material was expressed TCRB transcripts. Roughly 3.6 million reads on average were seen across naive, central memory and regulatory T cell samples. Clones were sequenced by immunoSEQ multiplex PCR, and TCRdb holds only the in-frame ones, with some missing. Among 450,000 to 550,000 clones, over 25% were seen once, and the ten largest hold roughly 0.066%. Note on this clone: Its specificity is unknown.

The specimen was naive CD4+ T cells from blood. The chain employs TRBV27 and TRBJ2-5, with D tentatively TRBD1 or TRBD2 (5 bases each). The clonotype was recovered from a man aged 18 to 29 in good health. The chain's CDR3 is CASSLSPGHQETQYF. CDR3 bases: TGTGCCAGCAGTCTAAGCCCGGGACACCAAGAGACCCAGTACTTC.